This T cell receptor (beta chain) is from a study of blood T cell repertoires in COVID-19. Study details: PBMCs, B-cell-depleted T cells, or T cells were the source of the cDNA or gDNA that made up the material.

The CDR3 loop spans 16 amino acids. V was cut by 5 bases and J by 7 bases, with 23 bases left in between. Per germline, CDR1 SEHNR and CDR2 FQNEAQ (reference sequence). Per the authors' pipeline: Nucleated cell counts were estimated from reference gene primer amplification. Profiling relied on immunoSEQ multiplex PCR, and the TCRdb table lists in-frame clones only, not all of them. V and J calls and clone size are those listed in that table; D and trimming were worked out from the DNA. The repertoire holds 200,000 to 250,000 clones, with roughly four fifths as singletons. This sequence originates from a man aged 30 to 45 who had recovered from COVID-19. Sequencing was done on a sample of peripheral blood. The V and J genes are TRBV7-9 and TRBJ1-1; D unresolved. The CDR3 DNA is TGTGCCAGCAGCCCGAGGGCTGGAACGCCCCCCATTGAAGCTTTCTTT. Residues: CASSPRAGTPPIEAFF.